Following are 12 T cell receptor beta chains from one sample sequenced in a study of blood T cells in healthy people across ages. Together with a sample-barcoded 5' primer, a J-beta primer mix was included in a second PCR lasting roughly 6 to 12 cycles. TCRdb recomputed calls from the 5' RACE reads with MiXCR, one row per CDR3 protein. Of 650,000 to 800,000 distinct CDR3 sequences in the sample, around 45% were seen once. What was sequenced was blood. Every receptor here comes from a man between 60 and 75 years old in good health.

The sample holds many counts of this clonotype. The chain couples TRBV7-2 to TRBJ1-4, with a possible D match to TRBD1 (5 bases). Trimming removed 5 bases at V and 4 bases at J, with 14 bases between. The CDR3 contains 15 residues. In germline, CDR1 is SGHTA, CDR2 FQGNSA. The CDR3 DNA reads TGTGCCAGCAGCCGTGGGGGAGTTCGTAATGAAAAACTGTTTTTT. Translated: CASSRGGVRNEKLFF.

This clonotype was recorded a few times. This chain joins TRBV6-5 and TRBJ2-5; 8 bases align to TRBD1. Germline V gene lookup returns CDR1 MNHEY and CDR2 SVGAGI. The CDR3 sequence is 14 residues long. With 5 bases clipped from V and 2 bases from J, the junction kept 4 bases outside the gene matches. The CDR3: CASSSRQGQETQYF. In DNA form, the CDR3 reads TGTGCCAGCAGTAGCCGACAGGGGCAAGAGACCCAGTACTTC.

The V call is TRBV3-1, the J call TRBJ1-5, with no clear D. V was cut by 5 bases and J by 2 bases, with 10 bases left in between. The CDR3 extends over 14 amino acids. Germline assignment: CDR1 LGHDT and CDR2 YNNKEL (reference sequence). CDR3 region: CASSSRRGNQPQHF. As DNA, the CDR3 is TGTGCCAGCAGCTCCCGAAGGGGCAATCAGCCCCAGCATTTT.

Regarding this clonotype: Sequence at one end of the junction differs from germline and may be a read error. The chain recombines TRBV6-2 or TRBV6-3 with TRBJ2-1; TRBD2 agrees at 8 bases. Germline assignment: CDR1 MNHEY and CDR2 SVGEGT. CDR3 length equals 15 residues. The CDR3 region has the DNA TGTGCCGGCAGCCCCGGGGGGGGGAGAAACAATGAGCAGTTCTTC. The encoded protein is CAGSPGGGRNNEQFF.

CDR3 protein: CSAIGLAGAREQYF. The CDR3 DNA reads as TGCAGTGCTATTGGACTAGCGGGGGCGAGGGAGCAGTACTTC. The chain couples TRBV20-1 to TRBJ2-7, with TRBD2 matching over 13 bases. This CDR3 region has 14 residues. J was trimmed by 7 bases and V by 4 bases; bases with no gene match: 7. CDR1 DFQATT and CDR2 SNEGSKA come from the germline V gene (reference sequence).

The chain employs TRBV4-3 and TRBJ1-4; TRBD1 might be the D (5 bases). V was shortened by 0 bases and J by 5 bases, with 16 bases between the two germline ends. Per the germline V gene, CDR1 is LGHNA and CDR2 is YSLEER. The CDR3 is 17 amino acids. CDR3 nucleotide sequence: TGCGCCAGCAGCCAAGATCTCGGGACGCCATCCAATGAAAAACTGTTTTTT. Its protein product is CASSQDLGTPSNEKLFF.

The V and J genes are TRBV6-2 or TRBV6-3 and TRBJ2-1; unclear D gene. The DNA end favors TRBJ2-7, so the J call may be wrong. In germline, CDR1 is MNHEY, CDR2 SVGEGT. This CDR3 comprises 13 residues. CDR3 nucleotides: TGTGCCAGCAGTAGAGACACCTACAATGAGCAGTACTTC. Amino acid sequence: CASSRDTYNEQYF.

The chain has TRBV10-3 and TRBJ2-1, with 11 bases fitting TRBD2. The CDR3 contains 14 residues. The germline V gene has CDR1 ENHRY and CDR2 SYGVKD. With V trimmed by 8 bases and J by 4 bases, 4 bases remained unmatched. The CDR3 bases are TGTGCCATCGAACTAGCGGGGGATTACAATGAGCAGTTCTTC. Amino acids: CAIELAGDYNEQFF.

This clonotype appeared a few times. The chain is built from TRBV6-5 and TRBJ2-1, with a possible D match to TRBD1 (5 bases). The CDR3 totals 11 residues. Trimming pared 6 bases from V and 8 bases from J, leaving 8 bases between. Germline V gives CDR1 MNHEY, CDR2 SVGAGI. For the CDR3, the DNA is TGTGCCAGCAGGGCAGGGTATGAGCAGTTCTTC. Its translation: CASRAGYEQFF.

This clonotype was seen just once. One end of the junction is discordant with germline, which a read error may explain. This chain links TRBV12-3 or TRBV12-4 with TRBJ2-1, with TRBD1 identical over 10 bases. The CDR3 contains 15 residues. Here the CDR3 reads CASSLETGGRNEEFF. CDR3 in DNA: TGTGCCAGCAGTTTGGAGACAGGGGGCAGGAATGAGGAGTTCTTC.

The chain couples TRBV7-6 to TRBJ2-1; 7 nucleotides agree with TRBD2. The CDR3 loop spans 15 amino acids. Per the germline V gene, CDR1 is SGHVS and CDR2 is FNYEAQ. The junction had 15 bases not matched to a gene; V was cut back by 6 bases and J by 10 bases. Written as DNA, the CDR3 is TGTGCCAGCAGGGACTCTGGACGGGGGGTGGGGGAGCAGTTCTTC. Residues: CASRDSGRGVGEQFF.

The V call is TRBV5-6, the J call TRBJ2-5; TRBD2 matches at 8 bases. The V segment lost 2 bases and the J segment 4 bases; nucleotides outside the gene matches: 7. The CDR3 sequence is 15 residues long. CDR1 is SGHDT and CDR2 is YYEEEE in the germline V gene. The CDR3 here is CASSFLTSVLETQYF. The CDR3 DNA is TGTGCCAGCAGCTTCCTGACTAGCGTCTTAGAGACCCAGTACTTC. Full variable domain (missing parts from reference TRBV5-6 and TRBJ2-5): DAGVTQSPTHLIKTRGQQVTLRCSPKSGHDTVSWYQQALGQGPQFIFQYYEEEERQRGNFPDRFSGHQFPNYSSELNVNALLLGDSALYLCASSFLTSVLETQYFGPGTRLLVL.